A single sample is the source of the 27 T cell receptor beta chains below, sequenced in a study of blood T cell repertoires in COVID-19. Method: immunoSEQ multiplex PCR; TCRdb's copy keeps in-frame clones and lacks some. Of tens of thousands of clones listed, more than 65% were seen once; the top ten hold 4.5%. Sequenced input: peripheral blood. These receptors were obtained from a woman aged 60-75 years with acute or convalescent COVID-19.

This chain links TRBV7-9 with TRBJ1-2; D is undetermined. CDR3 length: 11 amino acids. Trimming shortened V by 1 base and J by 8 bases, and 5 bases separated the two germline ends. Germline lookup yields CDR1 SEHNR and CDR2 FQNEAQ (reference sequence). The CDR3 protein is CASSLVLGYTF. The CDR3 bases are TGTGCCAGCAGCTTAGTCTTAGGCTACACCTTC.

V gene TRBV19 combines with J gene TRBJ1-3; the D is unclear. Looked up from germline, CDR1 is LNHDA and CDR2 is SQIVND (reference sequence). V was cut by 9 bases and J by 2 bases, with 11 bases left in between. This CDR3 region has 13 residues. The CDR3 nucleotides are TGTGCCAGCACTCTACCGCCTGGAAACACCATATATTTT. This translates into CASTLPPGNTIYF.

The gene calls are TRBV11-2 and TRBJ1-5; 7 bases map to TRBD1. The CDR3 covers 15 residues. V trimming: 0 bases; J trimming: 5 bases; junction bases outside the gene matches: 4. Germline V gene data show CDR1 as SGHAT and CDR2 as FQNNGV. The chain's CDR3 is CASSLDGQGDQPQHF. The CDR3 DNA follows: TGTGCCAGCAGCTTAGATGGGCAGGGGGATCAGCCCCAGCATTTT.

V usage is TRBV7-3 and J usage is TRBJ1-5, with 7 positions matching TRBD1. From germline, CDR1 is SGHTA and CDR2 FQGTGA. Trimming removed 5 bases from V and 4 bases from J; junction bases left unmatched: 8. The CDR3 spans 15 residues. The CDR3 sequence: CASSSRQGRNQPQHF. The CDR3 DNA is TGTGCCAGCAGCAGCCGACAGGGACGAAATCAGCCCCAGCATTTT.

Here the CDR3 reads CASSIRRGGVYNEQFF. The CDR3 nucleotides read TGTGCCAGTAGTATTCGTCGGGGGGGCGTCTACAATGAGCAGTTCTTC. V gene TRBV19 combines with J gene TRBJ2-1; 8 nucleotides agree with TRBD2. V lost 3 bases and J lost 3; bases outside the gene matches: 7. The length of the CDR3 is 16 residues. Looked up from germline, CDR1 is LNHDA and CDR2 is SQIVND (reference sequence).

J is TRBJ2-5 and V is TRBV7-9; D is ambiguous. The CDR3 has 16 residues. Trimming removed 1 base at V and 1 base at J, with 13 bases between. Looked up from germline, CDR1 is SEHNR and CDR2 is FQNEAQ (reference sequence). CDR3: CASSLDNSPTQETQYF. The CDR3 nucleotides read TGTGCCAGCAGCTTAGATAATAGCCCGACCCAAGAGACCCAGTACTTC.

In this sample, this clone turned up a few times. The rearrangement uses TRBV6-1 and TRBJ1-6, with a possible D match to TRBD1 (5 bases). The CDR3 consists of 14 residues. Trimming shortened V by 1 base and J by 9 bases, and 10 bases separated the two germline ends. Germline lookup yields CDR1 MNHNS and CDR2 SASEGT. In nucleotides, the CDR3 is TGTGCCAGCAGTGAAGTAGGACACCGTTCACCCCTCCACTTT. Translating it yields CASSEVGHRSPLHF.

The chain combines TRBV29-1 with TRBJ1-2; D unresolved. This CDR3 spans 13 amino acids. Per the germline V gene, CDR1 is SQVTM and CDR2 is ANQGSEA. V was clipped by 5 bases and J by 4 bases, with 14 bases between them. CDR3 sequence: CSVRLGLFYGYTF. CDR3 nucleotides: TGCAGCGTTCGTCTCGGGTTGTTCTATGGCTACACCTTC.

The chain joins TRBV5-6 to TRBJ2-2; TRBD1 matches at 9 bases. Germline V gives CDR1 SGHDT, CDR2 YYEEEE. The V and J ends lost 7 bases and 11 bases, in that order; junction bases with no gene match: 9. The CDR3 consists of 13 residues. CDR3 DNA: TGTGCCAGCCAGAGGACAGGGGTTCGTGAGCTGTTTTTT. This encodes CASQRTGVRELFF.

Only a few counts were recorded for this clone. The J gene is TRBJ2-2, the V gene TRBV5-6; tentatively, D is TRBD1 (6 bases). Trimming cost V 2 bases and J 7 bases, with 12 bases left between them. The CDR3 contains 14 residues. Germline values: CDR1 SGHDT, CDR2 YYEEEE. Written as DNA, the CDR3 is TGTGCCAGCAGCTTCCGGGACATGAGCGGGGAGCTGTTTTTT. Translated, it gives CASSFRDMSGELFF.

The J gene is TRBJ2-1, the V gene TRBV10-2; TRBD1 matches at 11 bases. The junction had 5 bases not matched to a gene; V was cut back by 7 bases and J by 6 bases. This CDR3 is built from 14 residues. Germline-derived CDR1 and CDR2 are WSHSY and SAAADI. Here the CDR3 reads CASIGQGASNEQFF. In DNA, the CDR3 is TGCGCCAGCATCGGACAGGGGGCAAGCAATGAGCAGTTCTTC.

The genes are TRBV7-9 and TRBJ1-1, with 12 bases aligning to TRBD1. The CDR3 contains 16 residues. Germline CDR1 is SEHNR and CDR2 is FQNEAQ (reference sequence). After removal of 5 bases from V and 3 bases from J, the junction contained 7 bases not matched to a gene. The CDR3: CASSKGTGGTDTEAFF. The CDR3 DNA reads TGTGCCAGCAGCAAAGGGACAGGGGGCACGGACACTGAAGCTTTCTTT.

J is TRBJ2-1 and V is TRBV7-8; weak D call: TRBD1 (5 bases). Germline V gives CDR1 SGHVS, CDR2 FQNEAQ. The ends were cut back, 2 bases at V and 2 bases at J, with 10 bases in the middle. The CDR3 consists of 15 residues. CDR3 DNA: TGTGCCAGCAGCTTAAGGGGTCGTCCCTACAATGAGCAGTTCTTC. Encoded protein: CASSLRGRPYNEQFF. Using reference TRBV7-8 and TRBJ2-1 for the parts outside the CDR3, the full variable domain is GAGVSQSPRYKVAKRGQDVALRCDPISGHVSLFWYQQALGQGPEFLTYFQNEAQLDKSGLPSDRFFAERPEGSVSTLKIQRTQQEDSAVYLCASSLRGRPYNEQFFGPGTRLTVL.

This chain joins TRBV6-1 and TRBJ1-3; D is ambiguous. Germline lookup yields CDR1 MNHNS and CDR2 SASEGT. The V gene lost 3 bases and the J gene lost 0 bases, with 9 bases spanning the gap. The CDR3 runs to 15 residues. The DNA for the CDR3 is TGTGCCAGCAGTGAGGAGGGAGCCTCTGGAAACACCATATATTTT. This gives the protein CASSEEGASGNTIYF.

The CDR3 region has the DNA TGCGCCAGCAGCCTCCAAGAAGGACAGGGAATCGGGGGCTACACCTTC. Protein: CASSLQEGQGIGGYTF. This chain joins TRBV4-1 and TRBJ1-2; 8 bases line up with TRBD1. V lost 4 bases, J lost 8 bases, and 15 bases stayed unmatched. The CDR3 sequence is 16 residues long. Germline V gives CDR1 MGHRA, CDR2 YSYEKL.

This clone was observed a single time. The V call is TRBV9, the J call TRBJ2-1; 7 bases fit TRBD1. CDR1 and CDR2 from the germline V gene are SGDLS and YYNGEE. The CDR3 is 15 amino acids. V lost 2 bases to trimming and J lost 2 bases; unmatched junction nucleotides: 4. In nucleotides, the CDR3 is TGTGCCAGCAGCGTCAGACAGGGCCCCTACAATGAGCAGTTCTTC. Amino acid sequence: CASSVRQGPYNEQFF. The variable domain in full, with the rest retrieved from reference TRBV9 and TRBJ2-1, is DSGVTQTPKHLITATGQRVTLRCSPRSGDLSVYWYQQSLDQGLQFLIQYYNGEERAKGNILERFSAQQFPDLHSELNLSSLELGDSALYFCASSVRQGPYNEQFFGPGTRLTVL.

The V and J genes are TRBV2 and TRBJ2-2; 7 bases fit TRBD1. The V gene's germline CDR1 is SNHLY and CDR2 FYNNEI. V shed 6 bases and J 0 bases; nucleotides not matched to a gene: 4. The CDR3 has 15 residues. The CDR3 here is CASSGQAANTGELFF. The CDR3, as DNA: TGTGCCAGCAGCGGACAGGCTGCGAACACCGGGGAGCTGTTTTTT.

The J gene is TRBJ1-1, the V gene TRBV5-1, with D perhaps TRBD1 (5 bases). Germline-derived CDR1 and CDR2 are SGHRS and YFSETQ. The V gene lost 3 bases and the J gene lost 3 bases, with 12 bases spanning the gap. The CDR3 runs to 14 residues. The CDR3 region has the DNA TGCGCCAGCAGCTCGGAAACAGGTTACACTGAAGCTTTCTTT. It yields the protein CASSSETGYTEAFF. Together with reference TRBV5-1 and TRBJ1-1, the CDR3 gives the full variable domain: KAGVTQTPRYLIKTRGQQVTLSCSPISGHRSVSWYQQTPGQGLQFLFEYFSETQRNKGNFPGRFSGRQFSNSRSEMNVSTLELGDSALYLCASSSETGYTEAFFGQGTRLTVV.

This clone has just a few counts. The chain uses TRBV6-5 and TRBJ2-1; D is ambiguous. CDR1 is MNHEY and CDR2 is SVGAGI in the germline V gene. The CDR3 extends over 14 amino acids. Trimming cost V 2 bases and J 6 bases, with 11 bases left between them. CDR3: CASSYLRVPNEQFF. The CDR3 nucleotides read TGTGCCAGCAGTTACCTCCGGGTCCCCAATGAGCAGTTCTTC.

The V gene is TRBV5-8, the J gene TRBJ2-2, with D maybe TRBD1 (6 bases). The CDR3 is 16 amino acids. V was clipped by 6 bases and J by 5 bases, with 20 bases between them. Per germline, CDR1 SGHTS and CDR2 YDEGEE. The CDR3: CASTPMGAGVTGELFF. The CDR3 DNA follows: TGTGCCAGCACCCCGATGGGGGCAGGGGTGACCGGGGAGCTGTTTTTT.

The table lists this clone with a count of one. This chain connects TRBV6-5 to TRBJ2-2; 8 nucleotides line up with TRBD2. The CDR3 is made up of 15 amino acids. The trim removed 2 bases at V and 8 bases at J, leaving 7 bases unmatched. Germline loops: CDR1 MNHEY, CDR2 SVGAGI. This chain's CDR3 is CASSYRRGVSGELFF. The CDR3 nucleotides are TGTGCCAGCAGTTACAGGCGGGGGGTGTCAGGGGAGCTGTTTTTT.

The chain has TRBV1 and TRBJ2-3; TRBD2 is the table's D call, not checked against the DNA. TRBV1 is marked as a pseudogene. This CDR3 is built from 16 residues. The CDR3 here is CTSSQSAGARTDTQYF. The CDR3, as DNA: TGCACCAGCAGCCAATCCGCGGGGGCTCGCACAGATACGCAGTATTTT.

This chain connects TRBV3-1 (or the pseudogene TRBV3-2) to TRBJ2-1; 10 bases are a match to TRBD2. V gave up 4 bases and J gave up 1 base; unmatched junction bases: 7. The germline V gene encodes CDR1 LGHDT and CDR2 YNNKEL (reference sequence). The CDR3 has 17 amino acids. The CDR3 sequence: CASSPPLAGVSYNEQFF. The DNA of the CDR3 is TGTGCCAGCAGCCCCCCCCTAGCGGGGGTGTCCTACAATGAGCAGTTCTTC.

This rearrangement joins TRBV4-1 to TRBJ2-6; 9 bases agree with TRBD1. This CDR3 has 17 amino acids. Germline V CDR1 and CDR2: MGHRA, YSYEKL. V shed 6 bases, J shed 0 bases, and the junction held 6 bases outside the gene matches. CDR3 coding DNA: TGCGCCAGCAGAAATCCGACAGGGGGCTCTGGGGCCAACGTCCTGACTTTC. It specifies CASRNPTGGSGANVLTF.

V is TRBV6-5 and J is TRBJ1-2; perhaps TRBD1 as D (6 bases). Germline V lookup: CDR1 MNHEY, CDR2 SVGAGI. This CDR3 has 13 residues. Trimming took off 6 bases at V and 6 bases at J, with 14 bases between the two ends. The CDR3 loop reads CASRTQGANGYTF. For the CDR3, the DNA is TGTGCCAGCAGGACACAGGGAGCAAATGGCTACACCTTC.

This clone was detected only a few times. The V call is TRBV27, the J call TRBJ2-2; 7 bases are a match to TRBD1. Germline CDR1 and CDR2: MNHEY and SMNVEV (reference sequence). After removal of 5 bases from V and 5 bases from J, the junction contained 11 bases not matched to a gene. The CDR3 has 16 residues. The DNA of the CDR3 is TGTGCCAGCAGTCCGCTGGTGGCAGGGGGAACCGGGGAGCTGTTTTTT. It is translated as CASSPLVAGGTGELFF.

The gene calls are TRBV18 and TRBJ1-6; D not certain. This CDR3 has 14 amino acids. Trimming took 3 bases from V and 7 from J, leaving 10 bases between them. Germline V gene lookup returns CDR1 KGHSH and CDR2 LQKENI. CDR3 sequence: CASSPGGRNSPLHF. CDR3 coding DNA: TGTGCCAGCTCACCGGGAGGTCGGAATTCACCCCTCCACTTT.